Listed here are 30 T cell receptor beta chains from one sample, sequenced in a study of cytomegalovirus exposure and HLA in healthy donors. Use of 60 Vbeta and 13 Jbeta primers characterized the PCR. Here immunoSEQ multiplex PCR was the method, and the copy in TCRdb shows in-frame clones only, minus some. The sample holds 90,000 to 120,000 clones, 60% to 85% seen once. Sequencing was carried out using PBMCs. These receptors all stem from a female donor in good health and CMV-seropositive.

The chain carries TRBV5-1 and TRBJ2-3; the match to TRBD2 covers 8 bases. This CDR3 region has 14 residues. J was trimmed by 4 bases and V by 4 bases; bases with no gene match: 5. The germline gives CDR1 SGHRS, CDR2 YFSETQ. CDR3: CASSLPTSADTQYF. CDR3 bases: TGCGCCAGCAGCCTTCCGACTAGCGCAGATACGCAGTATTTT.

The V gene is TRBV6-5, the J gene TRBJ2-1, with D perhaps matching TRBD1 (5 bases). The CDR3 length is 14 residues. Germline V CDR1 and CDR2: MNHEY, SVGAGI. Trimming shortened V by 3 bases and J by 10 bases, and 16 bases separated the two germline ends. CDR3 in amino acids: CASSYLRQPQEQFF. DNA for the CDR3: TGTGCCAGCAGTTATCTCCGACAGCCCCAAGAGCAGTTCTTC.

As concerns this clone: The junction differs from germline at one of its ends, possibly a read error. This sample also contains other DNA sequences that code for the same CDR3. This chain joins TRBV4-1 and TRBJ1-5; perhaps TRBD1 as D (6 bases). Per germline, CDR1 MGHRA and CDR2 YSYEKL. The CDR3 is made up of 16 amino acids. Here the CDR3 reads CASSQAPTGNYQPQHF. CDR3 bases: TGCGCCAGTAGCCAAGCCCCCACAGGGAACTATCAGCCCCAGCATTTT.

A single count supports this clone. V gene TRBV2 combines with J gene TRBJ1-4; 7 bases are a match to TRBD1. V trimming: 6 bases; J trimming: 4 bases; junction bases outside the gene matches: 8. The CDR3 consists of 15 residues. Per the germline V gene, CDR1 is SNHLY and CDR2 is FYNNEI. CDR3 amino acids: CASSPRTGRNEKLFF. Written as DNA, the CDR3 is TGTGCCAGCAGCCCAAGGACAGGACGTAATGAAAAACTGTTTTTT.

V usage is TRBV7-9 and J usage is TRBJ1-5; tentatively, D is TRBD1 (5 bases). Trimming left V 2 bases short and J 1 base short, with 12 bases between. This CDR3 comprises 16 residues. Germline CDR1 and CDR2: SEHNR and FQNEAQ (reference sequence). CDR3 region: CASSLSQGSSNQPQHF. The CDR3 DNA is TGTGCCAGCAGCTTATCGCAGGGAAGCAGCAATCAGCCCCAGCATTTT.

V gene TRBV2 combines with J gene TRBJ1-1, with D unresolved. This CDR3 is built from 12 residues. Germline values: CDR1 SNHLY, CDR2 FYNNEI. V was clipped by 7 bases and J by 1 base, with 7 bases between them. CDR3 bases: TGTGCCAGCAACAAACCGAACACTGAAGCTTTCTTT. As protein: CASNKPNTEAFF.

The rearrangement links TRBV7-9 to TRBJ2-3, with D perhaps matching TRBD2 (6 bases). Germline V gene sequence: CDR1 SEHNR, CDR2 FQNEAQ (reference sequence). Trimming took 5 bases from V and 2 from J, leaving 23 bases between them. The CDR3 extends over 18 amino acids. The CDR3 DNA reads as TGTGCCAGCAGCCCCCCTTTGGGTCTAGCGAGCATCACAGATACGCAGTATTTT. Residues: CASSPPLGLASITDTQYF.

V and J are TRBV29-1 and TRBJ1-2; 7 bases are shared with TRBD1. The CDR3 extends over 12 amino acids. With V trimmed by 4 bases and J by 5 bases, 4 bases remained unmatched. Germline V gene lookup returns CDR1 SQVTM and CDR2 ANQGSEA. Written as DNA, the CDR3 is TGCAGCGTTGCGACAGGGCTTTATGGCTACACCTTC. Protein sequence: CSVATGLYGYTF.

This clone has just one count. The rearrangement uses TRBV28 and TRBJ1-2; the match to TRBD1 covers 9 bases. The CDR3 covers 14 residues. After removal of 7 bases from V and 8 bases from J, the junction contained 11 bases not matched to a gene. CDR1 and CDR2 from the germline V gene are MDHEN and SYDVKM. As DNA, the CDR3 is TGTGCCAGCAACCGGGACAGGGTCCCTGGGGGCTACACCTTC. It yields the protein CASNRDRVPGGYTF.

The chain employs TRBV9 and TRBJ2-5; 13 nucleotides line up with TRBD2. This CDR3 is built from 17 residues. V was pared by 5 bases and J by 4 bases, with 11 bases of the junction left unmatched. Germline CDR1 reads SGDLS; CDR2 reads YYNGEE. The CDR3 sequence is CASSASGGLAGTETQYF. The CDR3 nucleotides read TGTGCCAGCAGTGCTTCGGGGGGACTAGCGGGGACAGAGACCCAGTACTTC.

The chain joins TRBV30 to TRBJ1-1; D is ambiguous. The germline gives CDR1 GTSNPN, CDR2 SVGIG (reference sequence). Trimming took off 0 bases at V and 4 bases at J, with 9 bases between the two ends. The length of the CDR3 is 13 residues. The CDR3 is CAWSVGLFTEAFF. CDR3 bases: TGTGCCTGGAGTGTCGGACTGTTCACTGAAGCTTTCTTT.

This chain joins TRBV28 and TRBJ2-2, with D maybe TRBD2 (5 bases). V was cut by 2 bases and J by 0 bases, with 13 bases left in between. CDR1 MDHEN and CDR2 SYDVKM come from the germline V gene. This CDR3 region has 17 residues. The CDR3 loop is CASSLRRRLANTGELFF. The CDR3 nucleotides are TGTGCCAGCAGTTTAAGGAGGCGGCTCGCGAACACCGGGGAGCTGTTTTTT.

This rearrangement joins TRBV6-6 to TRBJ2-7; 9 bases align to TRBD1. The germline V gene has CDR1 MNHNY and CDR2 SVGAGI (reference sequence). The CDR3 sequence is 15 residues long. Trimming took 5 bases from V and 7 from J; bases not matched to a gene: 12. Here the CDR3 reads CASSIPGQGKEEQYF. Here the CDR3 DNA reads TGTGCCAGCAGTATACCGGGACAGGGAAAGGAGGAGCAGTACTTC.

The V gene is TRBV7-2, the J gene TRBJ2-1; 7 nucleotides agree with TRBD2. Germline V gene sequence: CDR1 SGHTA, CDR2 FQGNSA. V dropped 4 bases and J dropped 5; count of bases not matched to a gene: 5. The length of the CDR3 is 14 residues. CDR3 in amino acids: CASSSVSGDNEQFF. CDR3 in DNA: TGTGCCAGCAGCTCCGTCAGCGGGGACAATGAGCAGTTCTTC.

The genes are TRBV4-2 and TRBJ2-7; 7 nucleotides match TRBD2. Germline V gene data show CDR1 as LGHNA and CDR2 as YNFKEQ. V trimming: 2 bases; J trimming: 2 bases; junction bases outside the gene matches: 9. CDR3 length: 16 amino acids. The CDR3 nucleotides read TGTGCCAGCAGCCAAAGCCTCTCTAGCGGAGCCTACGAGCAGTACTTC. It specifies CASSQSLSSGAYEQYF.

The genes are TRBV5-4 and TRBJ2-3, with TRBD2 as a possible D gene (6 bases). The CDR3 totals 15 residues. CDR1 SGHNT and CDR2 YYREEE come from the germline V gene (reference sequence). V was clipped by 3 bases and J by 0 bases, with 11 bases between them. The CDR3 protein is CASSWGGVSTDTQYF. The CDR3 DNA reads as TGTGCCAGCAGCTGGGGCGGGGTTAGCACAGATACGCAGTATTTT.

The chain combines TRBV6-1 with TRBJ1-5; no clear D gene. V was clipped by 4 bases and J by 6 bases, with 10 bases between them. The CDR3 sequence is 13 residues long. CDR1 and CDR2 from the germline V gene are MNHNS and SASEGT. The CDR3: CASSVTVGQPQHF. The CDR3, as DNA: TGTGCCAGCAGTGTTACAGTGGGTCAGCCCCAGCATTTT.

The chain links TRBV30 to TRBJ1-2; 9 bases align to TRBD1. V gave up 2 bases and J gave up 6 bases; unmatched junction bases: 4. The CDR3 sequence is 13 residues long. In germline, CDR1 is GTSNPN, CDR2 SVGIG (reference sequence). CDR3 loop: CAWSPTGGDGYTF. The DNA for the CDR3 is TGTGCCTGGAGTCCTACAGGGGGCGATGGCTACACCTTC.

This chain joins TRBV19 and TRBJ1-1, with D unclear. The CDR3 length is 13 residues. Germline CDR1 and CDR2: LNHDA and SQIVND (reference sequence). V lost 4 bases and J lost 2, with 8 bases in between. DNA for the CDR3: TGTGCCAGTAGTACGGGGTTTAACACTGAAGCTTTCTTT. Protein product: CASSTGFNTEAFF.

The chain is built from TRBV11-1 and TRBJ2-2, with unresolved D. V was clipped by 5 bases and J by 6 bases, with 10 bases between them. This CDR3 is built from 13 residues. Germline loops: CDR1 SGHAT, CDR2 FQDESV (reference sequence). The CDR3 region is CASSRGEAGELFF. CDR3 nucleotide sequence: TGTGCCAGCAGCAGAGGTGAGGCCGGGGAGCTGTTTTTT.

This clone has only one observation. V and J are TRBV18 and TRBJ1-3; no definite D call. Germline V gene lookup returns CDR1 KGHSH and CDR2 LQKENI. The CDR3 runs to 14 residues. Trimming stripped 2 bases from V and 7 bases from J, with 12 bases between. The CDR3 DNA is TGTGCCAGCTCACCAGGCAATAGAGGGAACACCATATATTTT. Translating it yields CASSPGNRGNTIYF.

This clone was counted a single time. The chain has TRBV5-1 and TRBJ1-4; D may be TRBD1 (5 bases). This CDR3 comprises 14 residues. Trimming took 4 bases from V and 7 from J, leaving 14 bases between them. Germline V lookup: CDR1 SGHRS, CDR2 YFSETQ. For the CDR3, the DNA is TGCGCCAGCAGCCCGACAGCCCAAGGTGAAAAACTGTTTTTT. This codes for CASSPTAQGEKLFF. Full variable domain (remainder filled in from reference TRBV5-1 and TRBJ1-4): KAGVTQTPRYLIKTRGQQVTLSCSPISGHRSVSWYQQTPGQGLQFLFEYFSETQRNKGNFPGRFSGRQFSNSRSEMNVSTLELGDSALYLCASSPTAQGEKLFFGSGTQLSVL.

This clone was recorded a few times. The junction departs from the called germline gene at one end, perhaps through a read error. V gene TRBV7-7 combines with J gene TRBJ2-1; TRBD2 matches at 9 bases. CDR1 is SSHAT, CDR2 FNYEAQ, per germline (reference sequence). The CDR3 has 14 amino acids. Here the CDR3 reads CASSRGTSNNEQFF. CDR3 sequence (DNA): TGTGCTAGCAGCCGTGGGACTAGCAACAATGAGCAGTTCTTC.

V usage is TRBV19 and J usage is TRBJ2-7; TRBD2 aligns across 10 bases. Germline V gene lookup returns CDR1 LNHDA and CDR2 SQIVND (reference sequence). V lost 1 base, J lost 1 base, and 1 base stayed unmatched. The CDR3 is 15 amino acids. The CDR3 spells CASSIGTSGSYEQYF. The CDR3 DNA follows: TGTGCCAGTAGTATAGGGACTAGCGGTTCCTACGAGCAGTACTTC.

The rearrangement joins TRBV5-1 to TRBJ2-1; D call uncertain. CDR1 is SGHRS and CDR2 is YFSETQ in the germline V gene. The CDR3 totals 14 residues. V lost 5 bases to trimming and J lost 10 bases, with 19 bases between them. The CDR3 region is CASRRIQRPGEQFF. The CDR3 DNA reads as TGCGCCAGCAGGCGGATCCAGAGACCTGGGGAGCAGTTCTTC.

This chain links TRBV5-4 with TRBJ2-7; the match to TRBD2 covers 9 bases. V was clipped by 2 bases and J by 6 bases; unmatched bases: 6. The CDR3 extends over 14 amino acids. CDR1 and CDR2 (germline): SGHNT, YYREEE (reference sequence). The DNA for the CDR3 is TGTGCCAGCAGCTTCGGGCGGGGGGGCCTCGAGCAGTACTTC. It codes for CASSFGRGGLEQYF.

CDR3 DNA: TGTGCCAGCGGCGGACAGGGAATCACTGAAGCTTTCTTT. Its translation is CASGGQGITEAFF. This chain connects TRBV7-9 to TRBJ1-1; 8 bases map to TRBD1. Germline V CDR1 and CDR2: SEHNR, FQNEAQ (reference sequence). The CDR3 extends over 13 amino acids. After removal of 8 bases from V and 4 bases from J, the junction contained 6 bases not matched to a gene.

In regard to this clone: One junction end does not reproduce the germline sequence, and a read error may be involved. Other DNA sequences in this specimen translate into the identical CDR3. The rearrangement links TRBV15 to TRBJ2-7; 8 nucleotides agree with TRBD1. The germline V gene encodes CDR1 LNHNV and CDR2 YYDKDF (reference sequence). CDR3 size: 15 residues. CDR3 in amino acids: CATSRLLETGVEQYF. The DNA of the CDR3 is TGCGCCACCAGCAGACTCTTGGAGACAGGGGTCGAGCAGTACTTC. The full variable domain, completed using reference TRBV15 and TRBJ2-7, is DAMVIQNPRYQVTQFGKPVTLSCSQTLNHNVMYWYQQKSSQAPKLLFHYYDKDFNNEADTPDNFQSRRPNTSFCFLDIRSPGLGDTAMYLCATSRLLETGVEQYFGPGTRLTVT.

This clone was counted a few times. This sequence joins TRBV2 and TRBJ2-7, with D uncertain. V dropped 8 bases and J dropped 0 bases, with 26 bases sitting between them. Germline lookup yields CDR1 SNHLY and CDR2 FYNNEI. CDR3 length equals 18 residues. In nucleotides, the CDR3 is TGTGCCAGCCTAATCGTGGGCCCCCTGAATTCCTTCTCCTACGAGCAGTACTTC. This gives the protein CASLIVGPLNSFSYEQYF.

This sequence joins TRBV30 and TRBJ1-2, with 9 bases fitting TRBD1. V trimming: 2 bases; J trimming: 4 bases; junction bases outside the gene matches: 5. There are 14 residues in the CDR3. Per the germline V gene, CDR1 is GTSNPN and CDR2 is SVGIG (reference sequence). CDR3 nucleotide sequence: TGTGCCTGGAGTCCGGGACAGGGAGGCTATGGCTACACCTTC. This translates into CAWSPGQGGYGYTF. The entire variable domain, with the rest obtained from reference TRBV30 and TRBJ1-2, is as follows: SQTIHQWPATLVQPVGSPLSLECTVEGTSNPNLYWYRQAAGRGLQLLFYSVGIGQISSEVPQNLSASRPQDRQFILSSKKLLLSDSGFYLCAWSPGQGGYGYTFGSGTRLTVV.